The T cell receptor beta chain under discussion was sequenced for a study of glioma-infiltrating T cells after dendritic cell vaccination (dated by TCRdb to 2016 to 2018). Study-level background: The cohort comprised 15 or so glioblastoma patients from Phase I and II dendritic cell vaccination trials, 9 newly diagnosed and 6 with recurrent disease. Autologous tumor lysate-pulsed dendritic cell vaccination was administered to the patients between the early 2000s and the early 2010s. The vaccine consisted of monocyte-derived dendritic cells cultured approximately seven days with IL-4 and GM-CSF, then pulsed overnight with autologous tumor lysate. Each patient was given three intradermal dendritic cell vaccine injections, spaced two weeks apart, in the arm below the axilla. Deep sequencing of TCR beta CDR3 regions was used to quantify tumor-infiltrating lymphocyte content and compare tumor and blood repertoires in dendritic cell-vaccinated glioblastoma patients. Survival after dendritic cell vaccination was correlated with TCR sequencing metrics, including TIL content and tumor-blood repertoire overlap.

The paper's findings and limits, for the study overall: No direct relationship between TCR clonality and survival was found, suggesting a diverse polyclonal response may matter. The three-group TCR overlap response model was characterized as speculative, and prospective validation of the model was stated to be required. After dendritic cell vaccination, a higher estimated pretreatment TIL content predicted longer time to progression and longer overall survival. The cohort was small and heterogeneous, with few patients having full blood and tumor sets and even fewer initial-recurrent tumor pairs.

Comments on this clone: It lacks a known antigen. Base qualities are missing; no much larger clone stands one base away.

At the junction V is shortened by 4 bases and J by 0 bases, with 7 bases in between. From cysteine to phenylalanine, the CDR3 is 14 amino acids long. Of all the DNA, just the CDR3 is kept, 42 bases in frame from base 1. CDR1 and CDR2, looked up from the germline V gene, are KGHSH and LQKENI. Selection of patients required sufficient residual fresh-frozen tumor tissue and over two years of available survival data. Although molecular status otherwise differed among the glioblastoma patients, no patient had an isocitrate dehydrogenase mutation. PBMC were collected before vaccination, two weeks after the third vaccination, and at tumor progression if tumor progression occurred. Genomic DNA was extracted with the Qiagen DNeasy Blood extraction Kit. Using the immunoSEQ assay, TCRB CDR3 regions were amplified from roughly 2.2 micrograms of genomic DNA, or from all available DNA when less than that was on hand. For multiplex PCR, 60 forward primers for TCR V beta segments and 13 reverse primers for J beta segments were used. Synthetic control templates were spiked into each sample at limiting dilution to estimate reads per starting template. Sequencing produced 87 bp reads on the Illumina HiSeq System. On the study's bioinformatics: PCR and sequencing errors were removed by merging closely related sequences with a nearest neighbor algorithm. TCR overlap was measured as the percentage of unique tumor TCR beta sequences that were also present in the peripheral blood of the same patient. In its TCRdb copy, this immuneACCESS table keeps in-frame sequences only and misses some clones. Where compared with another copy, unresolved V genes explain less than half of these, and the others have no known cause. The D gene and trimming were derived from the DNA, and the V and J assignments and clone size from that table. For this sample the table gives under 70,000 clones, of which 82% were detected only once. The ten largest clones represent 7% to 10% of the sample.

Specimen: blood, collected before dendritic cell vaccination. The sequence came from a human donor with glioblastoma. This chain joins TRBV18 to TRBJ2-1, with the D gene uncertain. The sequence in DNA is TGTGCCAGCTCACTTTCGAGCTCCTACAATGAGCAGTTCTTC. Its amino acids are CASSLSSSYNEQFF.